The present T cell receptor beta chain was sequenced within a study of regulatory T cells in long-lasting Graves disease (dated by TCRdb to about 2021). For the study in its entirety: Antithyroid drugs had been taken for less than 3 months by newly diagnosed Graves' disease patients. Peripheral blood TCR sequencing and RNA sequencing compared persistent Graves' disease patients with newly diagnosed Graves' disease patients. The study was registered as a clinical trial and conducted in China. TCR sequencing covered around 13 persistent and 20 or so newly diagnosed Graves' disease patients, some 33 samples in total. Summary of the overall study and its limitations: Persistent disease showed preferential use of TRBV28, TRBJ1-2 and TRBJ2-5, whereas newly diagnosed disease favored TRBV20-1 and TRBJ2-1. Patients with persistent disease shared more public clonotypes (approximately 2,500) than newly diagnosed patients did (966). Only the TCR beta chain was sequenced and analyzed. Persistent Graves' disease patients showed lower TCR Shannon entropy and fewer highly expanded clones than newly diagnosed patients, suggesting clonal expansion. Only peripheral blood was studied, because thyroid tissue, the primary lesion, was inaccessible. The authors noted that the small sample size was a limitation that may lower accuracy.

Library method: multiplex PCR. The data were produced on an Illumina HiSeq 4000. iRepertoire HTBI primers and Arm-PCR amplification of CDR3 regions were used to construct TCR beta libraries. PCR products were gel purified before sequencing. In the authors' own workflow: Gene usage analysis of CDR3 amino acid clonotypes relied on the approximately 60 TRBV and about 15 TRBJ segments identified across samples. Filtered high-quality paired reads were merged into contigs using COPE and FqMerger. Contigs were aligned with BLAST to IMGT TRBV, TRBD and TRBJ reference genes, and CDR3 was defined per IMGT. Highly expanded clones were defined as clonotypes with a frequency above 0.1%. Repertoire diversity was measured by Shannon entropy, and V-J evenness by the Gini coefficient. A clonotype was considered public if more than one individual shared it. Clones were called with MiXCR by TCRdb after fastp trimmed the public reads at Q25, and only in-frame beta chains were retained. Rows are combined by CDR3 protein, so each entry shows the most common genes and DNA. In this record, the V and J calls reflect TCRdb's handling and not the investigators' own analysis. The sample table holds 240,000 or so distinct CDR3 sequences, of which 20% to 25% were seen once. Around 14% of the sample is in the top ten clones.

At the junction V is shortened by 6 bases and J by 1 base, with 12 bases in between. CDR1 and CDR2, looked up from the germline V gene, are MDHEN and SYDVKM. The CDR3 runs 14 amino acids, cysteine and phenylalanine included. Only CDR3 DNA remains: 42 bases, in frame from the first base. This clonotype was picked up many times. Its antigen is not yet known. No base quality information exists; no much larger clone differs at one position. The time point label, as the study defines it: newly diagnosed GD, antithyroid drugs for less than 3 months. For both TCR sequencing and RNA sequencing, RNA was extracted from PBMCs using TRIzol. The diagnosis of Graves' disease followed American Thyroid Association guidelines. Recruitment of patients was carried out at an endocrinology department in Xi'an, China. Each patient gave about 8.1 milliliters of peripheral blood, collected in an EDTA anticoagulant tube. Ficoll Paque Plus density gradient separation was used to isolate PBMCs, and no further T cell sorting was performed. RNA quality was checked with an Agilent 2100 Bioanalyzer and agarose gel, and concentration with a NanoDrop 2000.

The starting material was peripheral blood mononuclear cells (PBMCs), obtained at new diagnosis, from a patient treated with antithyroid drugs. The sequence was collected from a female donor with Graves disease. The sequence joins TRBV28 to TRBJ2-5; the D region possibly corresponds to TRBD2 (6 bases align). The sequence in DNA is TGTGCCAGCAGGCCCGGGACTCGCCAAGAGACCCAGTACTTC. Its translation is CASRPGTRQETQYF. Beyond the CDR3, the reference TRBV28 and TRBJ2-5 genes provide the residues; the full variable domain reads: DVKVTQSSRYLVKRTGEKVFLECVQDMDHENMFWYRQDPGLGLRLIYFSYDVKMKEKGDIPEGYSVSREKKERFSLILESASTNQTSMYLCASRPGTRQETQYFGPGTRLLVL.